Below, one T cell receptor beta chain is given with its context. The antigen remains undetermined. Germline CDR1 reads LNHDA; CDR2 reads SQIVND (reference sequence). The J segment lost 5 bases and the V segment lost 1 base, leaving 6 bases of the junction unmatched. This CDR3 comprises 15 residues. The data were obtained in a study of cytomegalovirus exposure and HLA in healthy donors. In nominal health when sampled, donors likely had unrecorded immune exposures nonetheless. Use of 60 Vbeta and 13 Jbeta primers characterized the PCR. Profiling relied on immunoSEQ multiplex PCR, and the TCRdb table lists in-frame clones only, not all of them. The data show about 160,000 clones, less than 80% seen once. Findings and limits, study-wide: Associated with cytomegalovirus, according to the listing, were fewer than 200 TCR beta chains. Diagnosis of cytomegalovirus status made by the classifier reportedly showed high specificity and sensitivity.

The chain combines TRBV19 with TRBJ2-5, with 8 bases identical to TRBD2. The sample was PBMCs. This clonotype was sampled from a man aged 35 to 55 in good health and CMV-seronegative. The CDR3 reads CASSIGREGRETQYF. The CDR3 nucleotides read TGTGCCAGTAGTATAGGTCGGGAGGGCCGGGAGACCCAGTACTTC. The entire variable domain, with the rest obtained from reference TRBV19 and TRBJ2-5, is as follows: DGGITQSPKYLFRKEGQNVTLSCEQNLNHDAMYWYRQDPGQGLRLIYYSQIVNDFQKGDIAEGYSVSREKKESFPLTVTSAQKNPTAFYLCASSIGREGRETQYFGPGTRLLVL.